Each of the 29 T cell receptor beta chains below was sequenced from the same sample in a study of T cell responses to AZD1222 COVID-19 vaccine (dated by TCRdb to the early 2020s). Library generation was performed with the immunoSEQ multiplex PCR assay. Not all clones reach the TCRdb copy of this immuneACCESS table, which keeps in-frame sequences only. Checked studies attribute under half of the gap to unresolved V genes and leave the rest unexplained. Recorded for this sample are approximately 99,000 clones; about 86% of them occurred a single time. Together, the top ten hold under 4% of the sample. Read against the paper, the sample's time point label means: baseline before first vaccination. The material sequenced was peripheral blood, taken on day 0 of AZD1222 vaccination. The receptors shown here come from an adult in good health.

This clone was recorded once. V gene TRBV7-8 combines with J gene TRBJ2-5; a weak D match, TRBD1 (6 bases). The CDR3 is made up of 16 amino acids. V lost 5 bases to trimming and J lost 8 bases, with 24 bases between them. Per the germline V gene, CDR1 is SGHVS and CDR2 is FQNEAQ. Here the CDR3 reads CASSPARDTITRTQYF. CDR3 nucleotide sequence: TGTGCCAGCAGCCCCGCCCGGGACACCATCACACGAACCCAGTACTTC.

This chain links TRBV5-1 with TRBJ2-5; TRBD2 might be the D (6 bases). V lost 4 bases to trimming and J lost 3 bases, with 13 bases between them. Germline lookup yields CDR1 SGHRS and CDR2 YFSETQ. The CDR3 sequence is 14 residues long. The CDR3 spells CASSPVGGKETQYF. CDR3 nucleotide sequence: TGCGCCAGCAGCCCGGTCGGGGGTAAAGAGACCCAGTACTTC.

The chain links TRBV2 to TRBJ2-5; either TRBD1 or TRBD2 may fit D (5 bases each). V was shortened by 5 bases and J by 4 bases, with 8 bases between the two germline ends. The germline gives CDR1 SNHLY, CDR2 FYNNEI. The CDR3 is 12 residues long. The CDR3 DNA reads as TGTGCCAGCAGTTTTGGGGGAGAGACCCAGTACTTC. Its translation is CASSFGGETQYF.

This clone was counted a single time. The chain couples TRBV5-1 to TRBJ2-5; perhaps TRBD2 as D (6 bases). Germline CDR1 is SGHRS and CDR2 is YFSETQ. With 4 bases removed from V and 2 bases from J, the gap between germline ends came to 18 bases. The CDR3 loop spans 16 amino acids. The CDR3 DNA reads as TGCGCCAGCAGCCGGGAAAGGCGGGGAATACAAGAGACCCAGTACTTC. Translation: CASSRERRGIQETQYF.

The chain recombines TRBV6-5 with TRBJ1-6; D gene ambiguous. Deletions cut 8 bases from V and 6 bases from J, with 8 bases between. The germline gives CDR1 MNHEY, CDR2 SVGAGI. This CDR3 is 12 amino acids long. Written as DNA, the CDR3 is TGTGCCAGCTCAGCGAGTAATTCACCCCTCCACTTT. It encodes CASSASNSPLHF.

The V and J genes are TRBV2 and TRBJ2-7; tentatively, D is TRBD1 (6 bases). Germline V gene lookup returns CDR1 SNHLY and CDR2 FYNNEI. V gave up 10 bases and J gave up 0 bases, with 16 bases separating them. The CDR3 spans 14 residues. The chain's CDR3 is CAIQDPGVSYEQYF. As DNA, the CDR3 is TGTGCCATCCAGGATCCAGGGGTCTCCTACGAGCAGTACTTC.

In DNA form, the CDR3 reads TGCGCCAGCAGACTGAACAGTGCCGGTTCCTACGAGCAGTACTTC. It specifies CASRLNSAGSYEQYF. The rearrangement links TRBV5-1 to TRBJ2-7; D is unclear. CDR3 length: 15 amino acids. Germline CDR1 and CDR2: SGHRS and YFSETQ. The V gene lost 5 bases and the J gene lost 1 base, with 16 bases spanning the gap.

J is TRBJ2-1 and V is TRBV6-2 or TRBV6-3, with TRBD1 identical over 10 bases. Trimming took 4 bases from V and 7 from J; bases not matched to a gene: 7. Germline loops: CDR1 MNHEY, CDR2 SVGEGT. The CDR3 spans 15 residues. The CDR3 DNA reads TGTGCCAGCAGTTTCCGGACAGGGGGGAAAAATGAGCAGTTCTTC. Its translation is CASSFRTGGKNEQFF.

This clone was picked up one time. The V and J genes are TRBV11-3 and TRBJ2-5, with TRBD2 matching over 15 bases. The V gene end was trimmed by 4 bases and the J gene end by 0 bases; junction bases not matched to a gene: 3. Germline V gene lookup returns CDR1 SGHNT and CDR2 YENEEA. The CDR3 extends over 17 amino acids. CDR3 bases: TGTGCCAGCAGCTCCGGGACTAGCGGGGGGCACCAAGAGACCCAGTACTTC. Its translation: CASSSGTSGGHQETQYF.

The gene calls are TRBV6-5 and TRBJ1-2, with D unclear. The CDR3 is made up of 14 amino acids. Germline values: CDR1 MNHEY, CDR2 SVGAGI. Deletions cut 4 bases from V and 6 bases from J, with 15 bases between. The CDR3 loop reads CASSLVTAGHGYTF. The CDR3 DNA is TGTGCCAGCAGTTTGGTCACAGCTGGTCATGGCTACACCTTC.

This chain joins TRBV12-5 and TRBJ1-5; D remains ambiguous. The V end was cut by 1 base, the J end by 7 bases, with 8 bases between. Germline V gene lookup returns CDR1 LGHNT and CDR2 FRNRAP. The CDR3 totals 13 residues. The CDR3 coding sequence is TGTGCTAGTGGTTTGGCGCCGGGGCAGCCCCAGCATTTT. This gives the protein CASGLAPGQPQHF.

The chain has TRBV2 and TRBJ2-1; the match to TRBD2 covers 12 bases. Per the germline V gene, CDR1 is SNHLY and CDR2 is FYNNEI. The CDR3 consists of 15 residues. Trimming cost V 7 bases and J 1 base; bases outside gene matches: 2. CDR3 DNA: TGTGCCAGCACCACTAGCGGGGGGTCCTACAATGAGCAGTTCTTC. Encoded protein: CASTTSGGSYNEQFF.

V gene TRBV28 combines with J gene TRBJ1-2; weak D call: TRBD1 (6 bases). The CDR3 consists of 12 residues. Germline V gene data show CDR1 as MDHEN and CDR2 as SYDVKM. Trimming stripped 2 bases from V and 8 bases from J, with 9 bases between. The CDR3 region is CASSLTGKGYTF. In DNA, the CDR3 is TGTGCCAGCAGTTTAACAGGGAAAGGCTACACCTTC.

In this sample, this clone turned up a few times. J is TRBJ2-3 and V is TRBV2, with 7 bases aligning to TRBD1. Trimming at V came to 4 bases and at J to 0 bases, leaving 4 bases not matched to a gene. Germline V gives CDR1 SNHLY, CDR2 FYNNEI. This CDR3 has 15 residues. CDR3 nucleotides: TGTGCCAGCAGTGGGGGGACAGCTAGCACAGATACGCAGTATTTT. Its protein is CASSGGTASTDTQYF.

CDR3 in amino acids: CASSLQGDGSYNEQFF. The CDR3 DNA is TGCGCCAGCAGCTTACAGGGCGACGGGTCCTACAATGAGCAGTTCTTC. The chain recombines TRBV5-1 with TRBJ2-1, with D possibly being TRBD1 (6 bases). This CDR3 contains 16 residues. Per germline, CDR1 SGHRS and CDR2 YFSETQ. Trimming pared 2 bases from V and 1 base from J, leaving 13 bases between. Looking up the rest from reference TRBV5-1 and TRBJ2-1 gives the full variable domain: KAGVTQTPRYLIKTRGQQVTLSCSPISGHRSVSWYQQTPGQGLQFLFEYFSETQRNKGNFPGRFSGRQFSNSRSEMNVSTLELGDSALYLCASSLQGDGSYNEQFFGPGTRLTVL.

CDR3 amino acids: CASSQSISVSNQPQHF. The DNA for the CDR3 is TGCGCCAGCAGCCAAAGTATTTCCGTTAGCAATCAGCCCCAGCATTTT. V gene TRBV4-1 combines with J gene TRBJ1-5; D is unclear. Germline CDR1 is MGHRA and CDR2 is YSYEKL. The CDR3 contains 16 residues. Trimming removed 2 bases from V and 0 bases from J, with 11 bases in between.

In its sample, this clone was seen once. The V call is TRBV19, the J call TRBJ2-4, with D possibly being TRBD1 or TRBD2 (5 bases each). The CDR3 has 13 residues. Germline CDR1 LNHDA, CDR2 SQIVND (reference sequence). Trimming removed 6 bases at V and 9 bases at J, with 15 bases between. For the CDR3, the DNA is TGTGCCAGTAGGGGACCCCCGTCGGGCATTCAGTACTTC. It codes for CASRGPPSGIQYF.

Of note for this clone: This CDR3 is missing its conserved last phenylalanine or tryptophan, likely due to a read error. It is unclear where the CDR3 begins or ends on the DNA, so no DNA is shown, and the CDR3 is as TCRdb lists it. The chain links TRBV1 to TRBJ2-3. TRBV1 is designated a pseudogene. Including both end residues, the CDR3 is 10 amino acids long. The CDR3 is CTSSLQPPAV.

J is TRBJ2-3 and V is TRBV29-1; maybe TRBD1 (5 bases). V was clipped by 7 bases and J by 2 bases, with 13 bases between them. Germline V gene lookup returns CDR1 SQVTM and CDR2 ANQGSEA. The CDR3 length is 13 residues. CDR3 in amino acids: CSADIQITDTQYF. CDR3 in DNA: TGCAGCGCGGACATTCAGATCACAGATACGCAGTATTTT.

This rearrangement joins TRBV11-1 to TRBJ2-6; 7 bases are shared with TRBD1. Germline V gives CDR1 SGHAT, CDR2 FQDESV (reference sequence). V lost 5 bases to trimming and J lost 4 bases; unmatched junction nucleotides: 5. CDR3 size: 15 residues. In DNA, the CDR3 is TGTGCCAGCAGCCGCAGGGGGACCGGGGCCAACGTCCTGACTTTC. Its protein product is CASSRRGTGANVLTF.

The DNA of the CDR3 is TGTGCCAGCAGTCCTAGAGGACGGACAGAAGAGACCCAGTACTTC. Amino acid sequence: CASSPRGRTEETQYF. The J gene is TRBJ2-5, the V gene TRBV21-1; no check of the table's D call, TRBD1, against the DNA was made. TRBV21-1 is listed as a pseudogene. This CDR3 has 15 amino acids.

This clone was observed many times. The CDR3 is CASSQAGALNTEAFF. The CDR3 DNA reads TGTGCCAGCAGCCAAGCAGGGGCCCTAAACACTGAAGCTTTCTTT. This rearrangement joins TRBV14 to TRBJ1-1; possibly TRBD1 for D (6 bases). The germline V gene encodes CDR1 SGHDN and CDR2 FVKESK. Trimming removed 1 base from V and 2 bases from J, with 11 bases in between. The CDR3 covers 15 residues. Supplemented by reference TRBV14 and TRBJ1-1, the full variable domain reads EAGVTQFPSHSVIEKGQTVTLRCDPISGHDNLYWYRRVMGKEIKFLLHFVKESKQDESGMPNNRFLAERTGGTYSTLKVQPAELEDSGVYFCASSQAGALNTEAFFGQGTRLTVV.

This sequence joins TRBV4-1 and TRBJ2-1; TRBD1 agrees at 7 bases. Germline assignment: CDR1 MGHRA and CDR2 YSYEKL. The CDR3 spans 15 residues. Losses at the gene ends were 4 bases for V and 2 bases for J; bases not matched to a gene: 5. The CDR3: CASSRTGTTYNEQFF. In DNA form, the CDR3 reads TGCGCCAGCAGCCGGACAGGTACTACCTACAATGAGCAGTTCTTC.

DNA of the CDR3: TGTGCCAGCAGCTTATCCGGGGAACCGACCTACGAGCAGTACTTC. Encoded protein: CASSLSGEPTYEQYF. This chain links TRBV7-2 with TRBJ2-7; D possibly corresponds to TRBD2 (5 bases). Trimming took 2 bases from V and 2 from J, leaving 13 bases between them. The CDR3 runs 15 residues. Germline CDR1 and CDR2: SGHTA and FQGNSA.

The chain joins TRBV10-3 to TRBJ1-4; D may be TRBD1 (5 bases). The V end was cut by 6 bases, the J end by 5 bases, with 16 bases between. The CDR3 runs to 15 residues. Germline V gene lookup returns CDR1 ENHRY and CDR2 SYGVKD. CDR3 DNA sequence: TGTGCCATCAGCAAGGACCCCGGGGGGAATGAAAAACTGTTTTTT. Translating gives CAISKDPGGNEKLFF.

CDR3 in amino acids: CASRAQGLNTEAFF. The CDR3 DNA sequence: TGTGCCAGCAGGGCACAGGGGCTGAACACTGAAGCTTTCTTT. The chain joins TRBV28 to TRBJ1-1; 7 bases line up with TRBD1. Looked up from germline, CDR1 is MDHEN and CDR2 is SYDVKM. The CDR3 totals 14 residues. Trimming at V came to 6 bases and at J to 0 bases, leaving 4 bases not matched to a gene.

CDR3 amino acids: CASNPGQSSYEQYF. The CDR3 region has the DNA TGTGCCAGCAACCCGGGACAGAGCTCCTACGAGCAGTACTTC. This sequence joins TRBV7-9 and TRBJ2-7, with 7 nucleotides matching TRBD1. Trimming at V came to 7 bases and at J to 0 bases, leaving 6 bases not matched to a gene. CDR1 SEHNR and CDR2 FQNEAQ come from the germline V gene (reference sequence). The CDR3 has 14 residues. The complete variable domain, with remaining parts taken from reference TRBV7-9 and TRBJ2-7, reads DTGVSQNPRHKITKRGQNVTFRCDPISEHNRLYWYRQTLGQGPEFLTYFQNEAQLEKSRLLSDRFSAERPKGSFSTLEIQRTEQGDSAMYLCASNPGQSSYEQYFGPGTRLTVT.

The CDR3 DNA is TGTGCCTCCGGGGCCCGGGGGCGGACTAATGAAAAACTGTTTTTT. It encodes CASGARGRTNEKLFF. The chain uses TRBV10-3 and TRBJ1-4; tentatively, D is TRBD1 (6 bases). The CDR3 loop spans 15 amino acids. V was trimmed by 11 bases and J by 2 bases, leaving 18 bases between them. Germline CDR1 is ENHRY and CDR2 is SYGVKD.

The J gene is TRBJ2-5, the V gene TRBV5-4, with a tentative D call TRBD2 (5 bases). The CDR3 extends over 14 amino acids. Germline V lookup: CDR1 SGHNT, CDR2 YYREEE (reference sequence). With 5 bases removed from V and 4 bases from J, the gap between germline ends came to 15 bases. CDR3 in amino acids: CASRRASSSETQYF. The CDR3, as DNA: TGTGCCAGCAGGCGCGCTAGCAGTTCAGAGACCCAGTACTTC.